The T cell receptor gamma chain under discussion was sequenced for a study of human gamma delta and Vdelta1 T cells. The CDR3 loop spans 14 amino acids. CDR1 and CDR2 from the germline V gene are EGSNGY and YDSYNSKV. The ends lost 4 bases at V and 3 bases at J; junction bases unmatched: 5. TCRdb re-called the PCR reads via CATT. The table includes about 8,700 gamma-chain clones, around 50% detected once. As regards this clone: Its antigen remains unidentified.

Sample: Vdelta1 gamma-delta T cells from blood grown in culture (DOT cells). The V and J genes are TRGV2 and TRGJP2. The sequence was collected from a human donor in good health. The CDR3, as DNA: TGTGCCACCTGGGAAATGGGTAGTGATTGGATCAAGACGTTT. It yields the protein CATWEMGSDWIKTF.